This TCR beta chain appears in the sequencing data of a study of blood T cells in healthy people across ages. The authors ran a second PCR of about 6 to 11 cycles using a sample-barcoded 5' primer and a J-beta primer mix. MiXCR was run by TCRdb on the 5' RACE reads, yielding one entry per CDR3 protein. The sample contains about 1.4 million distinct CDR3 sequences, 59% of which appear only once. CDR1 and CDR2 from the germline V gene are SGHAT and FQNNGV. This CDR3 is 17 amino acids long. The V and J ends lost 1 base and 5 bases respectively, with 18 bases between them. They isolated at least 6 million PBMCs from each sample.

This sequence was found in a young man in good health. The rearrangement uses TRBV11-2 and TRBJ1-5; TRBD1 might be the D (6 bases). Sequencing was done on a sample of blood. CDR3 in amino acids: CASSLGISGTQYQPQHF. The CDR3 DNA sequence: TGTGCCAGCAGCTTAGGTATTTCCGGGACACAATATCAGCCCCAGCATTTT.